This TCR beta chain was recorded in a study of blood T cell repertoires in COVID-19. As for the study in general: Material from acute and convalescent COVID-19 was sourced from the United States, Italy and Spain.

Original handling: Estimation of nucleated cell counts was performed using reference gene primer amplification. This table comes from immunoSEQ multiplex PCR, and its TCRdb copy is limited to in-frame clones, with some not included. Clonal size and the V and J genes are those of that table, whereas D and trimming came from the DNA. The table lists fewer than 400,000 clones, around 90% of them singletons, with less than 6.5% in the top ten. Germline CDR1 and CDR2: SGHAT and FQNNGV. The junction had 10 bases not matched to a gene; V was cut back by 1 base and J by 4 bases. The CDR3 has 16 residues. Self-reported history from a screening survey and questionnaire set each donor's cohort.

V and J are TRBV11-2 and TRBJ2-7; 7 bases are shared with TRBD1. The clonotype comes from a man aged 25-45 years who had recovered from COVID-19. Sequencing was done on a sample of PBMCs or T cells enriched from blood (not recorded which). The CDR3 DNA sequence: TGTGCCAGCAGCTTAGGAGGCCAGGGGGTGTGGTACGAGCAGTACTTC. Amino acids: CASSLGGQGVWYEQYF.